These 9 T cell receptor beta chains were sequenced from one sample in a study of blood T cell repertoires in COVID-19. Produced via immunoSEQ multiplex PCR; TCRdb's table is partial and in-frame only. Altogether about 290,000 clones are present, 89% being singletons, with the ten largest covering 0.85% to 1%. Source material: peripheral blood. Receptors originate from a woman between 40 and 50 years old who had recovered from COVID-19.

The V call is TRBV7-3, the J call TRBJ2-3, with 7 bases that match TRBD2. The CDR3 extends over 17 amino acids. Trimming cost V 0 bases and J 0 bases; bases outside gene matches: 6. The germline gives CDR1 SGHTA, CDR2 FQGTGA. The CDR3 here is CASSLTLAGGSTDTQYF. CDR3 bases: TGTGCCAGCAGCTTAACGTTGGCCGGGGGGAGCACAGATACGCAGTATTTT.

This clone was seen a single time. This chain uses TRBV5-1 with TRBJ2-5, with a weak D call TRBD1 (5 bases). The CDR3 has 16 residues. V was clipped by 0 bases and J by 1 base, with 13 bases between them. Per the germline V gene, CDR1 is SGHRS and CDR2 is YFSETQ. The CDR3 DNA sequence: TGCGCCAGCAGCTTGGAGGGGCCCCGGGTCCAAGAGACCCAGTACTTC. Translation: CASSLEGPRVQETQYF.

The gene calls are TRBV30 and TRBJ2-1; D not resolved. V dropped 0 bases and J dropped 8 bases, with 8 bases sitting between them. The germline CDR1 and CDR2 sequences are GTSNPN and SVGIG (reference sequence). CDR3 length equals 12 residues. The CDR3 region is CAWSVLGYEQFF. The CDR3 DNA sequence: TGTGCCTGGAGTGTACTGGGCTATGAGCAGTTCTTC.

The chain joins TRBV19 to TRBJ2-7; 9 bases map to TRBD1. The V segment lost 6 bases and the J segment 2 bases; nucleotides outside the gene matches: 8. The CDR3 totals 15 residues. Per the germline V gene, CDR1 is LNHDA and CDR2 is SQIVND (reference sequence). The CDR3 spells CASRAPGQGPYEQYF. CDR3 nucleotides: TGTGCCAGTAGAGCACCGGGACAGGGACCCTACGAGCAGTACTTC.

The chain recombines TRBV5-1 with TRBJ2-5; tentative D call: TRBD1 (6 bases). The CDR3 totals 13 residues. Germline CDR1 is SGHRS and CDR2 is YFSETQ. V was shortened by 4 bases and J by 4 bases, with 11 bases between the two germline ends. The CDR3 nucleotides are TGCGCCAGCAGCCAGGGACATATAGAGACCCAGTACTTC. It yields the protein CASSQGHIETQYF.

The chain combines TRBV12-3 or TRBV12-4 with TRBJ2-7; D is uncertain. The CDR3 spans 13 residues. Trimming pared 6 bases from V and 7 bases from J, leaving 16 bases between. The CDR3 sequence: CASSFLPLSEQYF. CDR3 DNA sequence: TGTGCCAGCAGCTTCCTCCCCCTATCGGAGCAGTACTTC.

V is TRBV21-1 and J is TRBJ1-1. TRBV21-1 counts as a pseudogene. CDR3 length equals 15 residues. The CDR3 DNA is TGTGCCAGCACCACAATTGTGGGGAGCGTCACTGAAGCTTTCTTT. This encodes CASTTIVGSVTEAFF.

This sequence joins TRBV10-3 and TRBJ2-3, with 10 positions matching TRBD1. With 3 bases clipped from V and 6 bases from J, the junction kept 9 bases outside the gene matches. This CDR3 has 16 residues. The germline V gene encodes CDR1 ENHRY and CDR2 SYGVKD. The CDR3 sequence: CAISEAGTGAGDTQYF. The CDR3 DNA sequence: TGTGCCATCAGTGAAGCCGGGACAGGGGCAGGGGATACGCAGTATTTT.

The rearrangement joins TRBV18 to TRBJ2-7; 12 bases line up with TRBD2. CDR1 KGHSH and CDR2 LQKENI come from the germline V gene. CDR3 length: 15 residues. V lost 4 bases to trimming and J lost 4 bases; unmatched junction nucleotides: 5. The chain's CDR3 is CASSREGLAGYEQYF. The CDR3 DNA sequence: TGTGCCAGCTCACGGGAGGGACTAGCGGGTTACGAGCAGTACTTC.